A selection of T cell receptor beta chains follows, all from one sample in a study of cytomegalovirus exposure and HLA in healthy donors. Measured with immunoSEQ multiplex PCR; TCRdb has only the in-frame clones, and not every one. The sample has more than 95,000 clones; 83% are singletons. Sequenced: PBMCs. All receptors derive from a woman aged 40 to 50 in good health and CMV-seropositive. The CDR3 runs from the conserved cysteine through the conserved F or W. Fields, in order: V gene, J gene, CDR3 length, clone size, CDR3 protein. Only part of the rows carry a size: once, few, many, or a class if the clone is expanded.

v_call: TRBV28
j_call: TRBJ2-2
cdr3_length: 14
clone_size: -
cdr3_aa: CAKIHSGRTGELFF

v_call: TRBV7-2
j_call: TRBJ2-3
cdr3_length: 15
clone_size: -
cdr3_aa: CASSSLGRSTDTQYF

v_call: TRBV10-3
j_call: TRBJ2-2
cdr3_length: 15
clone_size: once
cdr3_aa: CAISRDSTLPGELFF

v_call: TRBV28
j_call: TRBJ2-7
cdr3_length: 15
clone_size: -
cdr3_aa: CASSPTLEDSYEQYF

v_call: TRBV5-6
j_call: TRBJ2-3
cdr3_length: 12
clone_size: once
cdr3_aa: CASRRSGDTQYF

v_call: TRBV6-6
j_call: TRBJ2-5
cdr3_length: 12
clone_size: -
cdr3_aa: CASSDRGETQYF

v_call: TRBV10-1
j_call: TRBJ1-1
cdr3_length: 12
clone_size: -
cdr3_aa: CASSGGRSEAFF

v_call: TRBV5-6
j_call: TRBJ2-5
cdr3_length: 15
clone_size: -
cdr3_aa: CASSLLGTGVETQYF

v_call: TRBV6-4
j_call: TRBJ2-3
cdr3_length: 14
clone_size: -
cdr3_aa: CAKGLAGGNDTQYF

v_call: TRBV19
j_call: TRBJ2-7
cdr3_length: 11
clone_size: -
cdr3_aa: CASSTGGSTYF

v_call: TRBV2
j_call: TRBJ2-2
cdr3_length: 15
clone_size: -
cdr3_aa: CASSLTGVPNGELFF

v_call: TRBV27
j_call: TRBJ1-5
cdr3_length: 14
clone_size: -
cdr3_aa: CASSLSGQGRPQHF

v_call: TRBV19
j_call: TRBJ2-7
cdr3_length: 13
clone_size: -
cdr3_aa: CASSLTSDYEQYF

v_call: TRBV7-6
j_call: TRBJ1-1
cdr3_length: 13
clone_size: -
cdr3_aa: CASSPGTGGEAFF

v_call: TRBV7-9
j_call: TRBJ1-2
cdr3_length: 12
clone_size: -
cdr3_aa: CASSTTNYGYTF

v_call: TRBV7-9
j_call: TRBJ2-3
cdr3_length: 14
clone_size: -
cdr3_aa: CASTPGGGTDTQYF

v_call: TRBV10-2
j_call: TRBJ1-1
cdr3_length: 15
clone_size: -
cdr3_aa: CASSTQTGVDTEAFF

v_call: TRBV29-1
j_call: TRBJ2-2
cdr3_length: 16
clone_size: -
cdr3_aa: CSVEWLAGGGTGELFF

v_call: TRBV2
j_call: TRBJ2-1
cdr3_length: 16
clone_size: few
cdr3_aa: CASSEESGRLGNEQFF

v_call: TRBV5-6
j_call: TRBJ2-1
cdr3_length: 15
clone_size: -
cdr3_aa: CASSLAPEEYNEQFF

v_call: TRBV5-4
j_call: TRBJ1-4
cdr3_length: 13
clone_size: -
cdr3_aa: CASSLRFNEKLFF

v_call: TRBV7-2
j_call: TRBJ1-1
cdr3_length: 11
clone_size: -
cdr3_aa: CASSSDSLTFF

v_call: TRBV27
j_call: TRBJ1-2
cdr3_length: 12
clone_size: -
cdr3_aa: CASWTGAYGYTF